The sequence of this T cell receptor beta chain was determined in a study of T cell responses to AZD1222 COVID-19 vaccine. Whole-study context: Pooled samples include second doses given at about 4 or 12 weeks.

Findings and caveats of the study: Two doses of AZD1222 preceded a rise in Spike-specific TCR breadth and depth.

The table lists this clone with a count of one. Its antigen remains unidentified. Germline loops: CDR1 KGHSH, CDR2 LQKENI. The CDR3 extends over 13 amino acids. The germline V and J ends were trimmed by 2 bases and 8 bases, with 10 bases remaining between them. TCRdb keeps only in-frame clones here, not all; method: immunoSEQ multiplex PCR. Altogether about 120,000 clones are present, less than 90% being singletons, with the ten largest covering about 10%. The sequencing here drew on peripheral blood, taken on day 0 of AZD1222 vaccination. This TCR was recovered from an adult in good health. This rearrangement joins TRBV18 to TRBJ2-4; D may be TRBD2 (6 bases). The CDR3 loop is CASSPARDYIQYF. The CDR3 nucleotides are TGTGCCAGCTCACCAGCTCGGGACTACATTCAGTACTTC.